These 9 T cell receptor beta chains came from one sample sequenced in a study of T cell repertoires in cytomegalovirus infection. TCRdb re-derived calls from the reads in MiXCR, one entry per CDR3 protein. The sample yields some 680,000 distinct CDR3 sequences, roughly 36% seen once. Material: PBMCs. These receptors all come from a human donor in good health (CMV status not recorded). Some clones in this sample may be carry-over from other donors' samples.

With respect to this clonotype: Likely a read error: the CDR3 ends without its conserved phenylalanine or tryptophan. No DNA is shown, since the ends of the CDR3 on it are uncertain; the CDR3 is the one TCRdb lists. The gene calls are TRBV7-8 and TRBJ2-5. Germline V gene sequence: CDR1 SGHVS, CDR2 FQNEAQ. The CDR3 adds up to 11 amino acids, both ends counted. The CDR3 region is CASSSTKAVLL.

This chain links TRBV7-2 with TRBJ2-7; D may be TRBD2 (6 bases). Germline-derived CDR1 and CDR2 are SGHTA and FQGNSA. CDR3 length: 16 amino acids. V was cut by 1 base and J by 2 bases, with 15 bases left in between. The CDR3 here is CASSLVPGLPTYEQYF. In DNA form, the CDR3 reads TGTGCCAGCAGCTTAGTACCGGGACTCCCCACCTACGAGCAGTACTTC.

Worth noting for this clonotype: The junction departs from germline at one end; a sequencing error may be responsible. The chain links TRBV12-3 or TRBV12-4 to TRBJ2-1; D possibly corresponds to TRBD2 (5 bases). The CDR3 is made up of 13 amino acids. For the CDR3, the DNA is TGTGTCAGCAGTTATTTTGCGGGTTACGAGCAGTTCTTC. This gives the protein CVSSYFAGYEQFF.

About this clonotype itself: A much larger clone is a single base away; this may be a read error. The CDR3 carries no conserved terminal phenylalanine or tryptophan, so it likely arises from a read error. This rearrangement joins TRBV27 to TRBJ2-1; 9 bases are shared with TRBD1. Trimming cost V 4 bases and J 8 bases; bases outside gene matches: 6. Germline V lookup: CDR1 MNHEY, CDR2 SMNVEV (reference sequence). This CDR3 is 14 amino acids long. Here the CDR3 reads CASSSRDRDDEQFL. The CDR3 bases are TGTGCCAGCAGTTCTCGGGACAGGGACGATGAGCAGTTCTTG.

This chain connects TRBV5-1 to TRBJ2-1; perhaps D is TRBD1 or TRBD2 (7 bases each). V gave up 4 bases and J gave up 6 bases, with 14 bases separating them. CDR1 is SGHRS, CDR2 YFSETQ, per germline. The CDR3 sequence is 14 residues long. The CDR3 region has the DNA TGCGCCAGCAGCAAGTCAGGGGGGGGCAATGAGCAGTTCTTC. Its translation is CASSKSGGGNEQFF.

This clonotype qualifies as medium-sized. The chain carries TRBV7-6 and TRBJ2-1, with no clear D. The V end was cut by 5 bases, the J end by 7 bases, with 15 bases between. The germline gives CDR1 SGHVS, CDR2 FNYEAQ. CDR3 length equals 14 residues. The CDR3 DNA sequence: TGTGCCAGCAGCGCCAGCCCAGTGGGGAATGAGCAGTTCTTC. This translates into CASSASPVGNEQFF.

In this sample, this clonotype turned up a few times. The rearrangement joins TRBV7-9 to TRBJ2-7; maybe TRBD2 (7 bases). The CDR3 covers 16 residues. The germline V gene encodes CDR1 SEHNR and CDR2 FQNEAQ (reference sequence). The ends were cut back, 4 bases at V and 4 bases at J, with 20 bases in the middle. The CDR3 sequence is CASSSPRGAGTYEQYF. The CDR3 DNA sequence: TGTGCCAGCAGCTCCCCCAGGGGAGCGGGGACGTACGAGCAGTACTTC.

This clonotype was seen only once. This chain connects TRBV11-2 to TRBJ2-7; D unclear. Germline V gene sequence: CDR1 SGHAT, CDR2 FQNNGV. CDR3 length equals 14 residues. V shed 5 bases and J shed 4 bases, with 15 bases lying between them. CDR3 sequence reads: CASSIGRHLYEQYF. CDR3 coding DNA: TGTGCCAGCAGCATAGGAAGACACCTATACGAGCAGTACTTC.

This clonotype was observed many times. This sequence joins TRBV7-8 and TRBJ2-7; 8 bases fit TRBD2. CDR1 and CDR2 from the germline V gene are SGHVS and FQNEAQ. The J segment lost 4 bases and the V segment lost 2 bases, leaving 4 bases of the junction unmatched. The CDR3 covers 14 residues. The DNA for the CDR3 is TGTGCCAGCAGCTTATTAAGCGGGAGTTACGAGCAGTACTTC. Protein: CASSLLSGSYEQYF.